The clone carrying this T cell receptor (beta chain) is a singleton in its sample. This specimen belongs to a study of blood T cell repertoires in COVID-19. As for the study in general: The United States, Italy and Spain supplied acute and convalescent COVID-19 samples.

The CDR3 totals 16 residues. CDR1 is GTSNPN and CDR2 is SVGIG in the germline V gene (reference sequence). The germline V and J ends were trimmed by 2 bases and 1 base, with 15 bases remaining between them. Authors' data handling: Amplification from reference gene primers served as the basis for estimated nucleated cell counts. Libraries were prepared by immunoSEQ multiplex PCR; TCRdb keeps only in-frame clonotypes and omits some of them. That table supplies the V and J calls and clone size; D and trimming were determined from the DNA. The sample carries approximately 190,000 clones, around nine tenths recorded once.

The rearrangement links TRBV30 to TRBJ2-1; a possible D gene is TRBD2 (5 bases). This clonotype was obtained from a woman in her 40s who had recovered from COVID-19. Sequenced input: peripheral blood. The CDR3 spells CAWSPGVAPSYNEQFF. CDR3 DNA sequence: TGTGCCTGGAGTCCCGGGGTAGCGCCATCCTACAATGAGCAGTTCTTC.